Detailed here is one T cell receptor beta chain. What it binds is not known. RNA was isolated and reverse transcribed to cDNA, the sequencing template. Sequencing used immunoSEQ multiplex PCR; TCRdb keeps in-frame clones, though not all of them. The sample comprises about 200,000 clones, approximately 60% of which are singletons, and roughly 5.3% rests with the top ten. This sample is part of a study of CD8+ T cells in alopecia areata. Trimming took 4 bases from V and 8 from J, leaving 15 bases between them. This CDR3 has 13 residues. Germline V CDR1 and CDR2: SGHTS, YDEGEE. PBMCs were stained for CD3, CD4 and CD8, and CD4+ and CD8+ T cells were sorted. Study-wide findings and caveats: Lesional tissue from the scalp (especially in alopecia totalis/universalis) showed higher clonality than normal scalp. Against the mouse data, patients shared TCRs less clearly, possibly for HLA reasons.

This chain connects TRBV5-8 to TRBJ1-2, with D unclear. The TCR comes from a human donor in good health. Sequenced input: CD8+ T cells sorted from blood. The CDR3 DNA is TGTGCCAGCAGCGCACGATCCGGGTTCGGCTACACCTTC. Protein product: CASSARSGFGYTF.